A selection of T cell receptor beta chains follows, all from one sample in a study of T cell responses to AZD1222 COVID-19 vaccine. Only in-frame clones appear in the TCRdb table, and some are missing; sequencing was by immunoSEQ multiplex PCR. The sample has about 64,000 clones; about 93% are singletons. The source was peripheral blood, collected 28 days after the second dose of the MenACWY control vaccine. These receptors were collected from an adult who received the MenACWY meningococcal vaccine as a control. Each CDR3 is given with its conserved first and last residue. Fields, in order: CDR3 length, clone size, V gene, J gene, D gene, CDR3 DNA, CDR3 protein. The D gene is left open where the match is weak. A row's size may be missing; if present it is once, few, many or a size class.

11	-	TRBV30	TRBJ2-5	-	TGTGCCTGGACGAATGGGGAGACCCAGTACTTC	CAWTNGETQYF
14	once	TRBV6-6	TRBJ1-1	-	TGTGCCAGCAGTTACTCGGGGGAAGGAACTGAAGCTTTCTTT	CASSYSGEGTEAFF
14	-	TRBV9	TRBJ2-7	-	TGTGCCAGCAGCGTAGCCGGGAAGCCCTACGAGCAGTACTTC	CASSVAGKPYEQYF
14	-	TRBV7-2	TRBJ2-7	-	TGTGCCAGCAGCTCGTTCCCCAGGGTCGGCGAGCAGTACTTC	CASSSFPRVGEQYF
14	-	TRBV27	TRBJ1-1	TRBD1	TGTGCCAGCACCCTGACAGGGACGAACACTGAAGCTTTCTTT	CASTLTGTNTEAFF
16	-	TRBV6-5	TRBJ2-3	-	TGTGCCAGCAGTTACACCCCATACTCCCGCACAGATACGCAGTATTTT	CASSYTPYSRTDTQYF
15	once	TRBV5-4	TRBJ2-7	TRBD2	TGTGCCAGCAGGCCGGGGACTAGCGGGAACTACGAGCAGTACTTC	CASRPGTSGNYEQYF
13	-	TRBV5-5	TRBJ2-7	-	TGTGCCAGCAGCTTCGGGGAATCCTACGAGCAGTACTTC	CASSFGESYEQYF
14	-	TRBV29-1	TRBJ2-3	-	TGCAGCGTTCTGGGACACCCTTCCACAGATACGCAGTATTTT	CSVLGHPSTDTQYF
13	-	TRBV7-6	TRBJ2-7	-	TGTGCCAGCAGCTTAGTCAGTAGCGACGAGCAGTACTTC	CASSLVSSDEQYF
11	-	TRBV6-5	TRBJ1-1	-	TGTGCCCGGGGCCCGAACACTGAAGCTTTCTTT	CARGPNTEAFF
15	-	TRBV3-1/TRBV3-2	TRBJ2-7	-	TGTGCCAGCAGCTCGGGTCGTTGGAAACGCTACGAGCAGTACTTC	CASSSGRWKRYEQYF
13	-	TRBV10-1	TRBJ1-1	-	TGCGCCAGCAGTGAGCAGGGTAGCACTGAAGCTTTCTTT	CASSEQGSTEAFF
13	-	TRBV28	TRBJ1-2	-	TGTGCCAGCAGGCCACAGGCTAACTATGGCTACACCTTC	CASRPQANYGYTF
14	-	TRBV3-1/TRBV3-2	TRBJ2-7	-	TGTGCCAGCAGCCTCCAGGACCCACCCCACGAGCAGTACTTC	CASSLQDPPHEQYF
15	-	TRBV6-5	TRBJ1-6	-	TGTGCCAGCAGTTACTCGGCAGGCTATAATTCACCCCTCCACTTT	CASSYSAGYNSPLHF
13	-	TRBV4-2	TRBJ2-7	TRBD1	TGTGCCAGCAGCCATGGACAGGGGTACGAGCAGTACTTC	CASSHGQGYEQYF
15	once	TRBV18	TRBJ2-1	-	TGTGCCAGCTCACCACTCCCGGGAGTTAATGGTGAGCAGTTCTTC	CASSPLPGVNGEQFF
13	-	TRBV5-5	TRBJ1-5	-	TGTGCCAGCAGGGGAATAAGCAATCAGCCCCAGCATTTT	CASRGISNQPQHF
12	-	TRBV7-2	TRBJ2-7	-	TGTGCCAGCAGCTTGGGCTCCTACGAGCAGTACTTC	CASSLGSYEQYF
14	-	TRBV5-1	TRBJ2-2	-	TGCGCCAGCAGCTTGGAAGGGGTTGCCGGGGAGCTGTTTTTT	CASSLEGVAGELFF
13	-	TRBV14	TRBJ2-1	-	TGTGCCAGCAGCCAGGTCAAGTTCTATGAGCAGTTCTTC	CASSQVKFYEQFF
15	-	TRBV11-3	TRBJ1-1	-	TGTGCCAGCAGCCTAGGGGGTACGGGACCCACTGAAGCTTTCTTT	CASSLGGTGPTEAFF
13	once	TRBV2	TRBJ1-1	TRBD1	TGTGCCAGCAGAGGGGACAGCAACACTGAAGCTTTCTTT	CASRGDSNTEAFF
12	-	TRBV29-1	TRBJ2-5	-	TGCAGCACCTCGGGAAAGGGGGAGACCCAGTACTTC	CSTSGKGETQYF
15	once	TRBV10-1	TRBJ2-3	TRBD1	TGCGCCAGCAGTGATTCGGGGACAGGGACAGATACGCAGTATTTT	CASSDSGTGTDTQYF
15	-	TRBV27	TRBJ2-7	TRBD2	TGTGCCAGCAGTTTGTCCACTAGCGGTATGGACGAGCAGTACTTC	CASSLSTSGMDEQYF
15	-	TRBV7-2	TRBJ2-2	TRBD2	TGTGCCAGCAGCCCGAGCGGGATCGCCACCGGGGAGCTGTTTTTT	CASSPSGIATGELFF
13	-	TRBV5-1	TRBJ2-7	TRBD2	TGCGCCAGCGGGGCGGGAGCAGAGGACGAGCAGTACTTC	CASGAGAEDEQYF
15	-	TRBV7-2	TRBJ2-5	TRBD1	TGTGCCAGCAGCCAGAGACAGGGGACCCAAGAGACCCAGTACTTC	CASSQRQGTQETQYF
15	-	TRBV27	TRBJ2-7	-	TGTGCCAGCAGTCCCACATGGGACGGGGCCTACGAGCAGTACTTC	CASSPTWDGAYEQYF
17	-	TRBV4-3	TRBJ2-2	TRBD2	TGCGCCAGCAGCCAAAGGACTAGCGGGAGCGGAACCGGGGAGCTGTTTTTT	CASSQRTSGSGTGELFF
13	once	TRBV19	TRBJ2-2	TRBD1	TGTGCCAGCGGGACAGGGGAGCCCCGGGAGCTGTTTTTT	CASGTGEPRELFF
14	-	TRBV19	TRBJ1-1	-	TGTGCCAGTCAACTGGGGGTGAGGGACACTGAAGCTTTCTTT	CASQLGVRDTEAFF
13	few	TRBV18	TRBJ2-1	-	TGTGCCAGCTCACCACCCCAAGAGAATGAGCAGTTCTTC	CASSPPQENEQFF
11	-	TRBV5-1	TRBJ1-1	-	TGCGCCAGCAGCTACGGGGCTGAAGCTTTCTTT	CASSYGAEAFF
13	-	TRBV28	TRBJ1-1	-	TGTGCCAGCAGTCCCGGGACAAGGGGTGAAGCTTTCTTT	CASSPGTRGEAFF
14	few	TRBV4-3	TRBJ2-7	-	TGCGCCAGCAGCCAAGATCGGGCTGGATACGAGCAGTACTTC	CASSQDRAGYEQYF
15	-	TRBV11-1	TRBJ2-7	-	TGTGCCAGCAGCTTAGGTATTCAGGGGTCCTACGAGCAGTACTTC	CASSLGIQGSYEQYF
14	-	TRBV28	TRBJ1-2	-	TGTGCCAGCAGTGGGCCAGGGGTGTGGTATGGCTACACCTTC	CASSGPGVWYGYTF
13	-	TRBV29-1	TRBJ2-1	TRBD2	TGCAGCGTTTTAGCGGGGATTTACAATGAGCAGTTCTTC	CSVLAGIYNEQFF
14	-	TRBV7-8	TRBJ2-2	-	TGTGCCAGCAGCTCTCTATTTAGCACCGGGGAGCTGTTTTTT	CASSSLFSTGELFF
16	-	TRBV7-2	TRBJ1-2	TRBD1	TGTGCCAGCAGCTTAGTGGGGACAGGCCTCGGCTATGGCTACACCTTC	CASSLVGTGLGYGYTF
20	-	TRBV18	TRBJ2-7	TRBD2	TGTGCCAGCTCACTGCAGAAGCTTGGGGGTTCTAGCGGAGATGTATACGAGCAGTACTTC	CASSLQKLGGSSGDVYEQYF
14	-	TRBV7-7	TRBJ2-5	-	TGTGCCAGCAGCTCTCAAGGGACATCAGAGACCCAGTACTTC	CASSSQGTSETQYF
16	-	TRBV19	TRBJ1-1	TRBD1	TGTGCCAGCAAGGATTTTCCGGGACAGAGGAACACTGAAGCTTTCTTT	CASKDFPGQRNTEAFF
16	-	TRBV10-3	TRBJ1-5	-	TGTGCCATCAGTCCCAGTGCAGGGTCGGGCCTTCAGCCCCAGCATTTT	CAISPSAGSGLQPQHF